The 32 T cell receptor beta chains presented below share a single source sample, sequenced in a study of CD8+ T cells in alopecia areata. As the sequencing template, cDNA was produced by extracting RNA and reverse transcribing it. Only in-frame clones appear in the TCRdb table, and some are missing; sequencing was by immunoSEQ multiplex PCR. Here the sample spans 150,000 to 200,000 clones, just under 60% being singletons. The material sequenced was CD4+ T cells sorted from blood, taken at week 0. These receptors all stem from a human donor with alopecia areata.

As DNA, the CDR3 is TGTGCCAGCAGTCACCGACAGGGCCCAGATACGCAGTATTTT. Protein product: CASSHRQGPDTQYF. V is TRBV6-5 and J is TRBJ2-3; 7 bases match TRBD1. Looked up from germline, CDR1 is MNHEY and CDR2 is SVGAGI. Unmatched junction bases numbered 6, after V lost 5 bases and J lost 4 bases. The CDR3 consists of 14 residues.

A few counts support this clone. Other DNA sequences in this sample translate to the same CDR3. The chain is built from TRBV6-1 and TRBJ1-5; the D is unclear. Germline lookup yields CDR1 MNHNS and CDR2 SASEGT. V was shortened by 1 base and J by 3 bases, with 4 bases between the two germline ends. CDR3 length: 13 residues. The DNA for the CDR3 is TGTGCCAGCAGTGAAGGGCCCAATCAGCCCCAGCATTTT. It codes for CASSEGPNQPQHF.

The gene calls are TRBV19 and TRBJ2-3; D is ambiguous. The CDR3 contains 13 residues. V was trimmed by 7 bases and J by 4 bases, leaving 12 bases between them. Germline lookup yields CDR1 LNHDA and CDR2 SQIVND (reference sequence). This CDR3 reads CASISAPSDTQYF. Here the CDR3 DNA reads TGTGCCAGTATCTCGGCCCCTTCAGATACGCAGTATTTT.

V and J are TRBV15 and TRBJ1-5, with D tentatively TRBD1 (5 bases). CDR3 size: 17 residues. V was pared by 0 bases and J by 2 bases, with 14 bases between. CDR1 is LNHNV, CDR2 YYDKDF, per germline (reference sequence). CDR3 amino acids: CATSRDNPGLGNQPQHF. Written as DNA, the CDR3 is TGTGCCACCAGCAGAGATAACCCGGGGCTGGGCAATCAGCCCCAGCATTTT.

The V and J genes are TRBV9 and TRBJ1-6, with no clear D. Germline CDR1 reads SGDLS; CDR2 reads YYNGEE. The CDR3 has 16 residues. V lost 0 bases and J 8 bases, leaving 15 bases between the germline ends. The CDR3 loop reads CASSVGPAGWHSPLHF. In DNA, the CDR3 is TGTGCCAGCAGCGTAGGACCGGCAGGCTGGCATTCACCCCTCCACTTT.

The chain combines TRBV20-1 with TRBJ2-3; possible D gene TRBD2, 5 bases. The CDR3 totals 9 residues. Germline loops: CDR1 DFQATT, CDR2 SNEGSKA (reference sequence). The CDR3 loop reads CSPGDTQYF. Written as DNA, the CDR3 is TGCAGCCCGGGGGATACGCAGTATTTT.

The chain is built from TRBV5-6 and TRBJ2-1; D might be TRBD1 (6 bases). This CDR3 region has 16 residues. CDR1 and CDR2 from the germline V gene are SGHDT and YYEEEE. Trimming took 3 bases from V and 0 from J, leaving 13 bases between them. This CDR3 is CASSWAGGGSYNEQFF. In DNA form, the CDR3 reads TGTGCCAGCAGCTGGGCTGGGGGCGGCTCCTACAATGAGCAGTTCTTC.

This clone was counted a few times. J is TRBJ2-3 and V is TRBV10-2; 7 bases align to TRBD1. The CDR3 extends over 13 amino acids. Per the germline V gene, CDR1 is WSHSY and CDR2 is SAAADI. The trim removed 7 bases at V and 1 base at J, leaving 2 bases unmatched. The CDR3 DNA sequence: TGCGCCAGCAAGGGGACAGGCACAGATACGCAGTATTTT. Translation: CASKGTGTDTQYF.

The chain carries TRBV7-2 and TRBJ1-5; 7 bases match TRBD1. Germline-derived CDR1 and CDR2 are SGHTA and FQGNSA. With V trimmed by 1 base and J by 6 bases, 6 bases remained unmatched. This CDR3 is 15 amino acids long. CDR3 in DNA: TGTGCCAGCAGCTTAGTTGAGGGGGCCAGTCAGCCCCAGCATTTT. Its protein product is CASSLVEGASQPQHF. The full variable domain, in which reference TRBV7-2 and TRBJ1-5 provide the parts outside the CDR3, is GAGVSQSPSNKVTEKGKDVELRCDPISGHTALYWYRQSLGQGLEFLIYFQGNSAPDKSGLPSDRFSAERTGGSVSTLTIQRTQQEDSAVYLCASSLVEGASQPQHFGDGTRLSIL.

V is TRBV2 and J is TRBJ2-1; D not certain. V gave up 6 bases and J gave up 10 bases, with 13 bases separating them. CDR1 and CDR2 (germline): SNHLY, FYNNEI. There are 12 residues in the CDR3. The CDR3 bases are TGTGCCAGCAGAAATGTTAAATGGGAGCAGTTCTTC. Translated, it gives CASRNVKWEQFF.

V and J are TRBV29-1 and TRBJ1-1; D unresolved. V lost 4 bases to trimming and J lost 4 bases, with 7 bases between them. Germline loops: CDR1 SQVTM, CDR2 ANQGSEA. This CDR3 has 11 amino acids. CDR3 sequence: CSVVRPTEAFF. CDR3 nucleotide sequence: TGCAGCGTTGTTCGGCCCACTGAAGCTTTCTTT.

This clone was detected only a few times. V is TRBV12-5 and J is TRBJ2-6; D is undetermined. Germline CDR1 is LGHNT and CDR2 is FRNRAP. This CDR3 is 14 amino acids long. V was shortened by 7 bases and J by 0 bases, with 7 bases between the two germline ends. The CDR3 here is CASATTSGANVLTF. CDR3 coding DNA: TGTGCTAGTGCCACAACCTCTGGGGCCAACGTCCTGACTTTC.

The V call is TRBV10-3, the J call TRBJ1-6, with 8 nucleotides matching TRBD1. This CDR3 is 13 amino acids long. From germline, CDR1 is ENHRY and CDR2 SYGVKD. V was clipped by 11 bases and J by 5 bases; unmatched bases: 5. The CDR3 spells CALRQGNNSPLHF. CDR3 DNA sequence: TGTGCCTTACGACAGGGGAATAATTCACCCCTCCACTTT.

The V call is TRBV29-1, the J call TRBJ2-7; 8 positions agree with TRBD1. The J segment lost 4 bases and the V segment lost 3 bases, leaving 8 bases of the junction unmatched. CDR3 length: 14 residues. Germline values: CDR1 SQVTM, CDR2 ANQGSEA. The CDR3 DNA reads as TGCAGCGTTGATGGGGGGACAGGTCGATACGAGCAGTACTTC. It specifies CSVDGGTGRYEQYF.

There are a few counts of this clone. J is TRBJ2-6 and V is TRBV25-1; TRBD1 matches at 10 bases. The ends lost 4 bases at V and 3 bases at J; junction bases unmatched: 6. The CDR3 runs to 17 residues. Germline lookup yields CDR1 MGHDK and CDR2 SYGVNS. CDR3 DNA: TGTGCCAGCAGTGCTCCAGACAGGGGGCTTGGGGCCAACGTCCTGACTTTC. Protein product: CASSAPDRGLGANVLTF. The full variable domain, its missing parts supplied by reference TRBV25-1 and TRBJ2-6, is EADIYQTPRYLVIGTGKKITLECSQTMGHDKMYWYQQDPGMELHLIHYSYGVNSTEKGDLSSESTVSRIRTEHFPLTLESARPSHTSQYLCASSAPDRGLGANVLTFGAGSRLTVL.

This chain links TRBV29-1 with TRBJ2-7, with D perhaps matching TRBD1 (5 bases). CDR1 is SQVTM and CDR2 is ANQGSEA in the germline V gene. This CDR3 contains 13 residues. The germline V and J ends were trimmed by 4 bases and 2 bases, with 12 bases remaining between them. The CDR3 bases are TGCAGCGTTGTGGGGCAGGCGACCTACGAGCAGTACTTC. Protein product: CSVVGQATYEQYF.

The CDR3 coding sequence is TGTGCCAGTAGTCCCACAGGGGGCCTTGTGACAAACGCTGAAGCTTTCTTT. Residues: CASSPTGGLVTNAEAFF. The gene calls are TRBV19 and TRBJ1-1, with TRBD1 matching 9 bases. The CDR3 runs to 17 residues. Unmatched junction bases numbered 16, after V lost 5 bases and J lost 6 bases. Germline V gene lookup returns CDR1 LNHDA and CDR2 SQIVND (reference sequence).

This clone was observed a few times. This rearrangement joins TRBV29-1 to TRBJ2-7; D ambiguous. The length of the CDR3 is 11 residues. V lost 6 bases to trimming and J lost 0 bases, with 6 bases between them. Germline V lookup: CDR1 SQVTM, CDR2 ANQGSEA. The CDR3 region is CSVDSSYEQYF. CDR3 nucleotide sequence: TGCAGCGTCGATAGCTCCTACGAGCAGTACTTC.

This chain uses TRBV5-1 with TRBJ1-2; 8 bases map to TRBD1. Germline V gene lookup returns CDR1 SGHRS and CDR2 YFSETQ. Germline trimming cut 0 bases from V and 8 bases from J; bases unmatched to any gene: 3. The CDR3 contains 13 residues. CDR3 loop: CASSLGQGRGYTF. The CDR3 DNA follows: TGCGCCAGCAGCTTGGGACAGGGGCGAGGCTACACCTTC.

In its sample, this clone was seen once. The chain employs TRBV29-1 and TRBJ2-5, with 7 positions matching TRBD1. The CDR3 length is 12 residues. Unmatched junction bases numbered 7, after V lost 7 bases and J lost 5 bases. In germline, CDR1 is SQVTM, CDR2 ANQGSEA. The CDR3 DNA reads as TGCAGCGGGTCGACAGGGATGGAGACCCAGTACTTC. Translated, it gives CSGSTGMETQYF.

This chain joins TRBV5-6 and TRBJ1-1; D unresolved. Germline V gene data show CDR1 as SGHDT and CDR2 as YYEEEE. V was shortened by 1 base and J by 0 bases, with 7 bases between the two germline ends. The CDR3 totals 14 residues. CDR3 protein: CASSLPVMNTEAFF. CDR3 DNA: TGTGCCAGCAGCTTGCCGGTCATGAACACTGAAGCTTTCTTT. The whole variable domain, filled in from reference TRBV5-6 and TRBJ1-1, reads DAGVTQSPTHLIKTRGQQVTLRCSPKSGHDTVSWYQQALGQGPQFIFQYYEEEERQRGNFPDRFSGHQFPNYSSELNVNALLLGDSALYLCASSLPVMNTEAFFGQGTRLTVV.

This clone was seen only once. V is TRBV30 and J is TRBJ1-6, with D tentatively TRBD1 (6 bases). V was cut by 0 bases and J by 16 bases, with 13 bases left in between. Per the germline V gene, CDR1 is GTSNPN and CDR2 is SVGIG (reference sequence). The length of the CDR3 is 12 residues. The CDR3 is CAWSVSRGRLHF. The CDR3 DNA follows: TGTGCCTGGAGTGTGAGCCGGGGGCGTCTCCACTTT.

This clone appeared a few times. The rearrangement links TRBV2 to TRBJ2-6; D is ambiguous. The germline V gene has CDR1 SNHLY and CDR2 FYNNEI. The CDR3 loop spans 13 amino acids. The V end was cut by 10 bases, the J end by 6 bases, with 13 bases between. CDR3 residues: CATSLLEANVLTF. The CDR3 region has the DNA TGTGCCACCTCCCTCCTGGAGGCCAACGTCCTGACTTTC.

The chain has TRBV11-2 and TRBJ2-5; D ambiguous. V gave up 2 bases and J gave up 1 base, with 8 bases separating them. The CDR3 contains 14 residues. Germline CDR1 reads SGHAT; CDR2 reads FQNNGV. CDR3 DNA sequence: TGTGCCAGCAGCTTACAAGGATCCCAAGAGACCCAGTACTTC. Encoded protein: CASSLQGSQETQYF.

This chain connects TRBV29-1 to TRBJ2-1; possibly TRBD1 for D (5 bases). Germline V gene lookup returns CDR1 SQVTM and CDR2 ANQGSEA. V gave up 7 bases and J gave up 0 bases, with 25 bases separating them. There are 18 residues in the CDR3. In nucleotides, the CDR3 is TGCAGCGCGCACAGGAACCGTGTGGACCTGAGCTCCTACAATGAGCAGTTCTTC. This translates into CSAHRNRVDLSSYNEQFF.

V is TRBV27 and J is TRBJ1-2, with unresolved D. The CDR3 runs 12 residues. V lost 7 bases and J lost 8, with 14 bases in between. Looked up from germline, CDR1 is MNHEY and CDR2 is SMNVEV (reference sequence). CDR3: CASKDQFRGYTF. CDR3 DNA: TGTGCCAGCAAGGACCAGTTTAGGGGCTACACCTTC.

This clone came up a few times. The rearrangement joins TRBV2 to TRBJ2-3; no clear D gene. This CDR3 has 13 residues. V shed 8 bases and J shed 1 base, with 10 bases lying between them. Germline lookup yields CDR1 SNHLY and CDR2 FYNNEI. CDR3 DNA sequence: TGTGCCAGCGGGGATACCGGCACAGATACGCAGTATTTT. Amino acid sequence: CASGDTGTDTQYF.

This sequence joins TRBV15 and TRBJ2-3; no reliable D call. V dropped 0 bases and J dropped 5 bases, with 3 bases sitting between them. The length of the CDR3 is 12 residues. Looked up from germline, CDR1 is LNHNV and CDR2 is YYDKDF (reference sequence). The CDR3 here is CATSREGDTQYF. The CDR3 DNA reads TGTGCCACCAGCAGAGAAGGAGATACGCAGTATTTT. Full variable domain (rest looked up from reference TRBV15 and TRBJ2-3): DAMVIQNPRYQVTQFGKPVTLSCSQTLNHNVMYWYQQKSSQAPKLLFHYYDKDFNNEADTPDNFQSRRPNTSFCFLDIRSPGLGDTAMYLCATSREGDTQYFGPGTRLTVL.

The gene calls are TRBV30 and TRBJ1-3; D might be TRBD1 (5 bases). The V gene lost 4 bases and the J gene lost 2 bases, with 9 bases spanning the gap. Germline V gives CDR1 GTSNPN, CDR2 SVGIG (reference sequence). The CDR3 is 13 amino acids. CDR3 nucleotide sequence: TGTGCCTGGAACGCAGGGCCTGGAAACACCATATATTTT. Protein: CAWNAGPGNTIYF.

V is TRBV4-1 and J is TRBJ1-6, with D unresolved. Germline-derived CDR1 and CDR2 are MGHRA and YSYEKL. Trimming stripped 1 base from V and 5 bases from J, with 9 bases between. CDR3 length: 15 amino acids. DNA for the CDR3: TGCGCCAGCAGCCAAGTCGGCCAGAATAATTCACCCCTCCACTTT. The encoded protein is CASSQVGQNNSPLHF.

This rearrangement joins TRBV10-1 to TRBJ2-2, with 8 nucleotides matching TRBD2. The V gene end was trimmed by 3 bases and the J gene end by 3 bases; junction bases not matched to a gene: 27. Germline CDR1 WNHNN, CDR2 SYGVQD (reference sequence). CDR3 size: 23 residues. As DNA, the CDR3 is TGCGCCAGCAGTGATGTACGAGTGACGGGGGGGCCGCCCGGGAGCCGATACACCGGGGAGCTGTTTTTT. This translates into CASSDVRVTGGPPGSRYTGELFF.

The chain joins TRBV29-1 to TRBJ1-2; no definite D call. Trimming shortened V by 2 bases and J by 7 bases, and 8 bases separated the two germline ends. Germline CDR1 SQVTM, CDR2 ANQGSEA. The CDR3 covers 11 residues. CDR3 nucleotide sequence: TGCAGCGTTGAAAAGTCGGTTGGCTACACCTTC. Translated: CSVEKSVGYTF.